Below, 5 T cell receptor beta chains from the same sample are listed, as sequenced in a study of T cell repertoires in cytomegalovirus infection. These receptors' antigens are unknown. TCRdb called the reads again in MiXCR, with one record for every CDR3 protein. The data hold 650,000 to 900,000 distinct CDR3 sequences, with 25% to 35% observed a single time. The source material was cultured CD8+ T cells from PBMCs, sampled from culture after CMV antigen stimulation. The origin of the receptors is a human donor in good health (CMV status not recorded). Some clones in this sample may be carry-over from other donors' samples.

This clonotype was recorded many times. The genes are TRBV6-1 and TRBJ2-7; 13 bases align to TRBD2. Trimming took 1 base from V and 2 from J; bases not matched to a gene: 5. Germline assignment: CDR1 MNHNS and CDR2 SASEGT. The CDR3 length is 17 residues. DNA of the CDR3: TGTGCCAGCAGTGAAGGGACTAGCGGGGGATCTGCCTACGAGCAGTACGTC. It is translated as CASSEGTSGGSAYEQYV.

The J gene is TRBJ2-3, the V gene TRBV12-3 or TRBV12-4, with D maybe TRBD2 (5 bases). The CDR3 loop spans 15 amino acids. Trimming pared 3 bases from V and 9 bases from J, leaving 19 bases between. DNA for the CDR3: TGTGCCAGCAGTTTCGTAGGTCGAACCGGGATCACGCAGTATTTT. Protein sequence: CASSFVGRTGITQYF.

This rearrangement joins TRBV7-2 to TRBJ1-1; 9 nucleotides agree with TRBD1. V gave up 5 bases and J gave up 4 bases; unmatched junction bases: 8. From germline, CDR1 is SGHTA and CDR2 FQGNSA. CDR3 length equals 15 residues. CDR3 nucleotide sequence: TGTGCCAGCAGCCCCACTCCGACAGGGGGCACTGAAGCTTTCTTT. Translation gives CASSPTPTGGTEAFF.

The chain joins TRBV7-9 to TRBJ2-1; D is undetermined. The V end was cut by 2 bases, the J end by 0 bases, with 8 bases between. The CDR3 length is 15 residues. Germline CDR1 is SEHNR and CDR2 is FQNEAQ (reference sequence). The CDR3 DNA reads TGTGCCAGCAGCTTAACACCGGACTCCTACAATGAGCAGTTCTTC. Its translation: CASSLTPDSYNEQFF.

This clonotype was counted a few times. V is TRBV27 and J is TRBJ2-2; D is possibly TRBD1 (6 bases). V lost 8 bases to trimming and J lost 7 bases, with 26 bases between them. The CDR3 sequence is 17 residues long. In germline, CDR1 is MNHEY, CDR2 SMNVEV (reference sequence). The CDR3 nucleotides read TGTGCCAGCTGCAACGATGGGACATCGCTTTGGGTCGGGGAGCTGTTTTTT. Encoded protein: CASCNDGTSLWVGELFF.